This entry lists 23 T cell receptor beta chains sequenced from one sample in a study of regulatory T cells in long-lasting Graves disease (dated by TCRdb to the early 2020s). The time point label of this sample denotes: newly diagnosed GD, antithyroid drugs for less than 3 months. For both TCR sequencing and RNA sequencing, RNA was extracted from PBMCs in TRIzol. Library preparation employed multiplex PCR. The data were produced on an Illumina HiSeq 4000. To build TCR beta libraries, CDR3 regions were amplified by Arm-PCR using iRepertoire HTBI primers. Through fastp at Q25 and MiXCR, TCRdb rebuilt clones from the public reads, retaining in-frame beta chains. Under each unique CDR3 protein, matching rows form one entry showing the most common genes and DNA. Across this sample there are about 400,000 distinct CDR3 sequences, with about 15% seen only once. Over 7.5% of the sample comes from the top ten.

The same sample was also used in a study of T cells in Graves' hyperthyroidism and ophthalmopathy.

Sequencing used peripheral blood mononuclear cells (PBMCs), obtained at new diagnosis, from a patient treated with antithyroid drugs. Receptors were obtained from a woman aged 40 to 50 with Graves disease. Donor details come from another sample of the same person, matched by shared clones.

This clonotype has a count of ten or more. This rearrangement joins TRBV11-2 to TRBJ2-3, with 9 bases matching TRBD1. Germline values: CDR1 SGHAT, CDR2 FQNNGV. The CDR3 length is 16 residues. The V and J ends lost 5 bases and 1 base, in that order; junction bases with no gene match: 7. DNA of the CDR3: TGTGCCAGCAGCCCAACCGGGACAGGGCGCACAGATACGCAGTATTTT. Translation gives CASSPTGTGRTDTQYF.

This clonotype was found a few times. A far larger clone differs by one base, so this is likely a read error. The chain is built from TRBV6-1 and TRBJ2-3, with 8 nucleotides matching TRBD1. The germline V gene encodes CDR1 MNHNS and CDR2 SASEGT. There are 13 residues in the CDR3. DNA of the CDR3: TGTGCCAGCAGGCAGGGGGCAGGAGATGCGCAGTATTTT. It translates to CASRQGAGDAQYF.

This clonotype has a count of ten or more. The V and J genes are TRBV30 and TRBJ1-2; 7 positions agree with TRBD1. Germline assignment: CDR1 GTSNPN and CDR2 SVGIG (reference sequence). V shed 2 bases and J 2 bases; nucleotides not matched to a gene: 8. The CDR3 is 15 amino acids. The CDR3 DNA reads TGTGCCTGGAGTACCCCGGGACAGTCGAACTATGGCTACACCTTC. This sequence encodes CAWSTPGQSNYGYTF.

This clonotype was observed at least ten times. The V gene is TRBV19, the J gene TRBJ2-5; 12 bases are shared with TRBD2. The CDR3 has 18 amino acids. The V gene end was trimmed by 1 base and the J gene end by 0 bases; junction bases not matched to a gene: 6. The germline gives CDR1 LNHDA, CDR2 SQIVND (reference sequence). The CDR3 loop is CASSIGWLAGGDQETQYF. In DNA form, the CDR3 reads TGTGCCAGTAGTATAGGGTGGCTAGCGGGAGGGGACCAAGAGACCCAGTACTTC.

This clonotype was picked up many times. V usage is TRBV7-8 and J usage is TRBJ2-7, with 10 positions matching TRBD2. Germline V gene lookup returns CDR1 SGHVS and CDR2 FQNEAQ. The CDR3 is 17 residues long. J lost 2 bases, V lost 5 bases, and 12 bases had no gene match. Here the CDR3 DNA reads TGTGCCAGCAGCGATAGAGGGTCAAGCGGGAGGGCCTACGAGCAGTACTTC. It is translated as CASSDRGSSGRAYEQYF.

This rearrangement joins TRBV19 to TRBJ1-1; possible D gene TRBD1, 6 bases. Germline-derived CDR1 and CDR2 are LNHDA and SQIVND (reference sequence). V lost 10 bases, J lost 2 bases, and 17 bases lay in between. This CDR3 has 14 residues. The CDR3 here is CATDLGGANTEAFF. CDR3 coding DNA: TGTGCCACCGACCTAGGGGGGGCTAACACTGAAGCTTTCTTT.

DNA of the CDR3: TGTGCCAGCAGCTCCACAACTAGCGGGAGTTTATCCGGGGAGCTGTTTTTT. Its protein product is CASSSTTSGSLSGELFF. V is TRBV7-3 and J is TRBJ2-2, with 11 bases fitting TRBD2. Trimming cost V 4 bases and J 6 bases; bases outside gene matches: 10. Looked up from germline, CDR1 is SGHTA and CDR2 is FQGTGA. The CDR3 extends over 17 amino acids.

This clonotype was counted between two and nine times. The chain is built from TRBV4-1 and TRBJ2-7; D gene uncertain. The germline gives CDR1 MGHRA, CDR2 YSYEKL. The V end lost 0 bases, the J end lost 2 bases, and 17 bases lay between the germline ends. CDR3 size: 17 residues. The CDR3 bases are TGCGCCAGCAGCCAAGATCTGGGCAGCAGTTTTACCTACGAGCAGTACTTC. This translates into CASSQDLGSSFTYEQYF.

This clonotype showed up many times. This chain joins TRBV7-3 and TRBJ1-2; maybe TRBD1 (6 bases). V was cut by 3 bases and J by 7 bases, with 18 bases left in between. Germline V gene lookup returns CDR1 SGHTA and CDR2 FQGTGA. The CDR3 has 15 residues. For the CDR3, the DNA is TGTGCCAGCAGCTTGGATCGGAGGGACATTAGTGGCTACACCTTC. The encoded protein is CASSLDRRDISGYTF.

This clonotype was seen repeatedly, ten times or more. This sequence joins TRBV12-3 or TRBV12-4 and TRBJ2-3, with 12 bases identical to TRBD2. The V segment lost 5 bases and the J segment 4 bases; nucleotides outside the gene matches: 7. The CDR3 sequence is 16 residues long. The CDR3, as DNA: TGTGCCAGCAGTGGCGCTAGCGGGAGGGGTTCAGATACGCAGTATTTT. It yields the protein CASSGASGRGSDTQYF.

This clonotype came up many times. The chain employs TRBV28 and TRBJ2-3, with a weak D call TRBD1 (5 bases). CDR3 length equals 16 residues. Germline CDR1 MDHEN, CDR2 SYDVKM. The ends were cut back, 3 bases at V and 2 bases at J, with 15 bases in the middle. CDR3 residues: CASSFRALSYTDTQYF. The CDR3, as DNA: TGTGCCAGCAGTTTCAGGGCCCTATCCTACACAGATACGCAGTATTTT.

V is TRBV6-2 or TRBV6-3 and J is TRBJ1-1; D perhaps matches TRBD1 (5 bases). Per germline, CDR1 MNHEY and CDR2 SVGEGT. CDR3 length equals 13 residues. V dropped 5 bases and J dropped 6 bases, with 13 bases sitting between them. The CDR3 nucleotides read TGTGCCAGCAGTCATTCAAGGGGCTCTGAAGCTTTCTTT. It yields the protein CASSHSRGSEAFF.

This clonotype was recorded at least ten times. The chain has TRBV2 and TRBJ1-4; D gene ambiguous. Germline V gene data show CDR1 as SNHLY and CDR2 as FYNNEI. Trimming shortened V by 3 bases and J by 6 bases, and 20 bases separated the two germline ends. CDR3 size: 17 residues. CDR3: CASSEALRRSPDEKLFF. CDR3 nucleotide sequence: TGTGCCAGCAGTGAGGCCCTCCGGCGCTCCCCGGATGAAAAACTGTTTTTT.

A few counts support this clonotype. The genes are TRBV20-1 and TRBJ2-7; 7 bases match TRBD2. The CDR3 runs to 15 residues. The ends lost 0 bases at V and 4 bases at J; junction bases unmatched: 9. Germline V gene sequence: CDR1 DFQATT, CDR2 SNEGSKA (reference sequence). The CDR3 DNA reads as TGCAGTGCTAGAGATCCGGCTAGCGGATCATACGAGCAGTACTTC. It encodes CSARDPASGSYEQYF.

This clonotype was seen at least ten times. CDR3 sequence: CSAIQGGIDEQYF. The CDR3 DNA is TGCAGTGCTATACAGGGTGGAATTGACGAGCAGTACTTC. The chain carries TRBV20-1 and TRBJ2-7; D possibly corresponds to TRBD1 (6 bases). This CDR3 has 13 residues. CDR1 and CDR2 (germline): DFQATT, SNEGSKA (reference sequence). V lost 4 bases and J lost 5, with 15 bases in between.

This clonotype has ten or more counts. This chain uses TRBV28 with TRBJ2-1; TRBD2 matches at 9 bases. This CDR3 is built from 16 residues. The ends lost 1 base at V and 5 bases at J; junction bases unmatched: 6. Germline values: CDR1 MDHEN, CDR2 SYDVKM. CDR3 sequence reads: CASSLSWRLADNEQFF. In nucleotides, the CDR3 is TGTGCCAGCAGTTTATCGTGGAGACTAGCGGACAATGAGCAGTTCTTC. Based on the CDR3 plus reference TRBV28 and TRBJ2-1, the full variable domain is DVKVTQSSRYLVKRTGEKVFLECVQDMDHENMFWYRQDPGLGLRLIYFSYDVKMKEKGDIPEGYSVSREKKERFSLILESASTNQTSMYLCASSLSWRLADNEQFFGPGTRLTVL.

The chain is built from TRBV30 and TRBJ1-2; 7 positions match TRBD1. Germline CDR1 and CDR2: GTSNPN and SVGIG (reference sequence). The CDR3 is 14 amino acids. J gave up 8 bases and V 0 bases, and 9 bases lay outside the gene matches. The chain's CDR3 is CAWSVIGGASGYTF. The DNA of the CDR3 is TGTGCCTGGAGTGTAATAGGGGGCGCTTCCGGCTACACCTTC.

This clonotype showed up just a few times. The chain recombines TRBV5-1 with TRBJ2-1; 13 nucleotides match TRBD2. Per the germline V gene, CDR1 is SGHRS and CDR2 is YFSETQ. Losses at the gene ends were 4 bases for V and 2 bases for J; bases not matched to a gene: 3. The length of the CDR3 is 16 residues. The CDR3 nucleotides read TGCGCCAGCAGCCGAGGGACTAGCGGGACCTACAATGAGCAGTTCTTC. It codes for CASSRGTSGTYNEQFF.

The table lists this clonotype with many counts. A much larger clone lies one base from this, so it may be a read error. The chain links TRBV7-8 to TRBJ2-3; unclear D gene. The germline CDR1 and CDR2 sequences are SGHVS and FQNEAQ. CDR3 length equals 11 residues. V lost 7 bases, J lost 2 bases, and 4 bases lay in between. CDR3 loop: CASTLTDTQYF. The CDR3 DNA sequence: TGTGCCAGCACCCTCACAGATACGCAGTATTTT.

This clonotype showed up just a few times. This chain links TRBV7-3 with TRBJ2-5; D remains unclear. This CDR3 contains 14 residues. Per germline, CDR1 SGHTA and CDR2 FQGTGA. Between the trimmed V and J ends, which lost 6 bases and 0 bases, there was a span of 11 bases. This chain's CDR3 is CASSRARHQETQYF. For the CDR3, the DNA is TGTGCCAGCAGTAGAGCGCGACACCAAGAGACCCAGTACTTC.

In this sample, this clonotype turned up many times. The rearrangement uses TRBV6-5 and TRBJ2-4; TRBD2 aligns across 9 bases. CDR1 is MNHEY and CDR2 is SVGAGI in the germline V gene. The CDR3 totals 13 residues. Trimming took 3 bases from V and 8 from J; bases not matched to a gene: 2. The CDR3 DNA reads TGTGCCAGCAGTTATAGCGGGAGAGACATTCAGTACTTC. It codes for CASSYSGRDIQYF.

Ten or more counts support this clonotype. This sequence joins TRBV9 and TRBJ2-3; D is ambiguous. Germline V lookup: CDR1 SGDLS, CDR2 YYNGEE. Trimming took off 0 bases at V and 2 bases at J, with 10 bases between the two ends. This CDR3 spans 15 amino acids. The CDR3, as DNA: TGTGCCAGCAGCGTAGTTGCAGGATTCACAGATACGCAGTATTTT. This translates into CASSVVAGFTDTQYF.

This clonotype was seen many times. The rearrangement uses TRBV27 and TRBJ2-7; D might be TRBD2 (5 bases). Germline V gene sequence: CDR1 MNHEY, CDR2 SMNVEV (reference sequence). V lost 3 bases, J lost 2 bases, and 14 bases lay in between. The CDR3 extends over 15 amino acids. CDR3 sequence: CASSFRGSPAYEQYF. CDR3 DNA sequence: TGTGCCAGCAGTTTCCGGGGATCACCGGCCTACGAGCAGTACTTC.